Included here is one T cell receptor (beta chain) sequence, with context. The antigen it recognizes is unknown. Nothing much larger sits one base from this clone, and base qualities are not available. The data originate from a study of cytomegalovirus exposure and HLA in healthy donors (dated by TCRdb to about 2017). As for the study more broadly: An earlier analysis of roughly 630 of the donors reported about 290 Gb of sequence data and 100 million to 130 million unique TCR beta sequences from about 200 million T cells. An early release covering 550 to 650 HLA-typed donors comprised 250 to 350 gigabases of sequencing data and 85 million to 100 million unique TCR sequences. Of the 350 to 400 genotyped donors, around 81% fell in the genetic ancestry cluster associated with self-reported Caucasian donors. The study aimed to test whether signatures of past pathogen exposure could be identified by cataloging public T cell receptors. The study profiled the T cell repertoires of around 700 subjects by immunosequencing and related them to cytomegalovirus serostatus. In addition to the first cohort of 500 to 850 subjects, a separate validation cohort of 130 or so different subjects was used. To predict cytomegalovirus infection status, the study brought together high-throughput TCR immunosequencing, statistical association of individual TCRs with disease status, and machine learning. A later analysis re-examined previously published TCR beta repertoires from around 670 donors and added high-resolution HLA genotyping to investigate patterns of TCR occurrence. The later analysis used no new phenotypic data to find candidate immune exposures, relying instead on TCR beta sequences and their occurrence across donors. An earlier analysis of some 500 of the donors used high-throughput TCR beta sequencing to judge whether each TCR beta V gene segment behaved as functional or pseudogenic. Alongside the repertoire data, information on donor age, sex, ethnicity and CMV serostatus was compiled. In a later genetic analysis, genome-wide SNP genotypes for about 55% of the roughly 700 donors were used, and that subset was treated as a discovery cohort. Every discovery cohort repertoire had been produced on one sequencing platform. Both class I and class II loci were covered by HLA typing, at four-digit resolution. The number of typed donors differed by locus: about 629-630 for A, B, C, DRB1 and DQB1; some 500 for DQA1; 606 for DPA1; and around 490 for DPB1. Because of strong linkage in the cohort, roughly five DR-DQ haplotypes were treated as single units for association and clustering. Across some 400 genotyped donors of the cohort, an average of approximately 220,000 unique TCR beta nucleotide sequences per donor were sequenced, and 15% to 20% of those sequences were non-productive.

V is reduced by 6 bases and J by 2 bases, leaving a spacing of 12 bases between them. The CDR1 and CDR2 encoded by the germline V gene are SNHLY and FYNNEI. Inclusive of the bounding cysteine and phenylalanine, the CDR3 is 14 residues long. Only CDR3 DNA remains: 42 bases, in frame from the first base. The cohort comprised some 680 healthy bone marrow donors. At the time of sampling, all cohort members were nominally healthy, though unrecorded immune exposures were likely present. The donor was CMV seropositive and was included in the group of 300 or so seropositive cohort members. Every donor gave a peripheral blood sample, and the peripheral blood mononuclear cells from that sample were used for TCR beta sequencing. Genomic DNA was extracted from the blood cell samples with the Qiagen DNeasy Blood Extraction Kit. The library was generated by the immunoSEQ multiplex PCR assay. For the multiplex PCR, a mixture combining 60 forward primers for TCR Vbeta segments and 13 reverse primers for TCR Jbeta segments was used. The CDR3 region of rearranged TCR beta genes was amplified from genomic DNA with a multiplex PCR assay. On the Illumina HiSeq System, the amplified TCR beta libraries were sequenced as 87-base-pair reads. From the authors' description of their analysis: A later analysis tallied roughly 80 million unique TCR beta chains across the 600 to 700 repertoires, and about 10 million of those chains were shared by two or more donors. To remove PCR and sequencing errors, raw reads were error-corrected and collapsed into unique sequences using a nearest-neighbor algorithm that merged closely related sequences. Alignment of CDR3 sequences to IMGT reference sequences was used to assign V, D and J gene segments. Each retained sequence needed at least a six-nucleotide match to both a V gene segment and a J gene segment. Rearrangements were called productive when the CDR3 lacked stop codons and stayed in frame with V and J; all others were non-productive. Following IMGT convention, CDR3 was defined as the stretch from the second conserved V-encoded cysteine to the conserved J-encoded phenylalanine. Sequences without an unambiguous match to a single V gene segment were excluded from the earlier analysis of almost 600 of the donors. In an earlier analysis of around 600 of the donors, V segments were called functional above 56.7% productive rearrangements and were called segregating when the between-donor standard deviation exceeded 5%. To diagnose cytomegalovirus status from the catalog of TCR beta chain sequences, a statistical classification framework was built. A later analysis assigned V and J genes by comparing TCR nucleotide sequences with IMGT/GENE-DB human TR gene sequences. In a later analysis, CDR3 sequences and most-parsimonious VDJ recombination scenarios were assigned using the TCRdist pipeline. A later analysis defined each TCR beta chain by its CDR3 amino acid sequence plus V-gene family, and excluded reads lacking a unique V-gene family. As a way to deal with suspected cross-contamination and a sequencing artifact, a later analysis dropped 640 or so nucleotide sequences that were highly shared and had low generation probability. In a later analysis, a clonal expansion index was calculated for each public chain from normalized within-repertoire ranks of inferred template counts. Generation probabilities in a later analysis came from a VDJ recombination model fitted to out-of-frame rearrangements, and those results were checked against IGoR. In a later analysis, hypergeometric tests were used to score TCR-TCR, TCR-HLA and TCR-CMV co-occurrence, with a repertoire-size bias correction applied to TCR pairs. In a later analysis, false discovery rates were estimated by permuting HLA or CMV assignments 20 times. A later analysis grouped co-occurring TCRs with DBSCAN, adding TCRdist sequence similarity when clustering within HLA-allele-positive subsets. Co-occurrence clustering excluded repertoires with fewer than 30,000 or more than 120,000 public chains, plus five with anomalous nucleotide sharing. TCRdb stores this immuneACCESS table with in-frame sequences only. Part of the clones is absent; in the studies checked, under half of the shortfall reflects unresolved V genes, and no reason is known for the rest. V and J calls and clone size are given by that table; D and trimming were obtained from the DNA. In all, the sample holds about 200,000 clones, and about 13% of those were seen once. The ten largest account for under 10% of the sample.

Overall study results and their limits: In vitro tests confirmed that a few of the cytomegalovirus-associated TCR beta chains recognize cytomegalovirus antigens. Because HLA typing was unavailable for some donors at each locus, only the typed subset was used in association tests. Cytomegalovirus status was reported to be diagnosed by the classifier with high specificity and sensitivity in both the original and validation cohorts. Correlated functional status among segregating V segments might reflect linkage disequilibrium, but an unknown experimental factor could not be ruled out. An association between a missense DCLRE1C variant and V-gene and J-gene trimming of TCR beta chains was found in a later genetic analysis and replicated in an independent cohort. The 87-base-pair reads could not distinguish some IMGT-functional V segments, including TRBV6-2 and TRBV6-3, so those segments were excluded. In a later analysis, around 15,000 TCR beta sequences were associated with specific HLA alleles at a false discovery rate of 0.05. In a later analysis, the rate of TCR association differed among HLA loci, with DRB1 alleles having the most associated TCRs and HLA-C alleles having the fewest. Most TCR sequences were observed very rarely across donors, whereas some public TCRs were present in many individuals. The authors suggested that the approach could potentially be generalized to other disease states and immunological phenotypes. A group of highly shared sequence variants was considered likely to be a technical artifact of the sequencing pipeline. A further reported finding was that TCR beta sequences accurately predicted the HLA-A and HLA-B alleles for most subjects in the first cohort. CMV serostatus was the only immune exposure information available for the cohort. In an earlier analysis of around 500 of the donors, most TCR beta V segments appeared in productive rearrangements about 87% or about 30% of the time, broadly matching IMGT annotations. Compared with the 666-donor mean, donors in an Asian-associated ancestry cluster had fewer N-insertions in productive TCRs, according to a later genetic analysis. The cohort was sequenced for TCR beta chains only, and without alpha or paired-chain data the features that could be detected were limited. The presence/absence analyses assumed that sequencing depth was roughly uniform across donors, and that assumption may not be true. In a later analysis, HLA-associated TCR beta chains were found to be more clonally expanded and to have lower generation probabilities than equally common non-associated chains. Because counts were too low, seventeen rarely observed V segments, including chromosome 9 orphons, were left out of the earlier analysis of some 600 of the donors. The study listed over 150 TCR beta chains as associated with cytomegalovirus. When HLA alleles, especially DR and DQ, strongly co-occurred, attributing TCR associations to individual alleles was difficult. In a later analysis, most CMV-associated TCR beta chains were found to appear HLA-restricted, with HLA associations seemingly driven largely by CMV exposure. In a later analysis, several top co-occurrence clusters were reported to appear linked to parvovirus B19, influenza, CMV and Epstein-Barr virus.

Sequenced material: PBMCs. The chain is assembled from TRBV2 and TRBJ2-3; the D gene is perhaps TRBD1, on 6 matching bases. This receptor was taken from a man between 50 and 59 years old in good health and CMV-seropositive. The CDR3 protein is CASSWRQVTDTQYF. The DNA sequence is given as TGTGCCAGCAGCTGGCGACAGGTCACAGATACGCAGTATTTT.